Listed here are 5 T cell receptor beta chains from one sample, sequenced in a study of blood T cell repertoires in COVID-19. Sequencing was performed with immunoSEQ multiplex PCR; in TCRdb, only in-frame clones are kept and a portion is missing. The table has about 270,000 clones, about 86% seen once. What was sequenced was peripheral blood. The receptors come from a woman aged 55-69 years with active or convalescent COVID-19.

The gene calls are TRBV6-5 and TRBJ1-2; 11 bases match TRBD1. CDR3 length: 15 amino acids. Germline V gives CDR1 MNHEY, CDR2 SVGAGI. J gave up 7 bases and V 5 bases, and 9 bases lay outside the gene matches. The CDR3 DNA is TGTGCCAGCAGTCGGTCCGGACAGGGGGCAAGTGGCTACACCTTC. Its translation is CASSRSGQGASGYTF.

The V and J genes are TRBV29-1 and TRBJ2-7, with D possibly TRBD1 on 5 matching bases. The CDR3 covers 13 residues. Trimming took 3 bases from V and 0 from J, leaving 9 bases between them. The V gene's germline CDR1 is SQVTM and CDR2 ANQGSEA. For the CDR3, the DNA is TGCAGCGTTGAGGAAGACAGCTCCTACGAGCAGTACTTC. It encodes CSVEEDSSYEQYF.

V usage is TRBV19 and J usage is TRBJ1-5; 8 nucleotides align to TRBD1. Germline CDR1 reads LNHDA; CDR2 reads SQIVND (reference sequence). The V segment lost 0 bases and the J segment 3 bases; nucleotides outside the gene matches: 10. The CDR3 totals 18 residues. CDR3 DNA: TGTGCCAGTAGTATAGATTTACAGGGGGGGCTTTTCAATCAGCCCCAGCATTTT. Translation gives CASSIDLQGGLFNQPQHF.

The CDR3 region is CASSGQPGSNQPQHF. CDR3 in DNA: TGTGCCAGCAGTGGTCAGCCAGGGAGCAATCAGCCCCAGCATTTT. This rearrangement joins TRBV2 to TRBJ1-5; tentative D call: TRBD1 (5 bases). CDR1 is SNHLY and CDR2 is FYNNEI in the germline V gene. There are 15 residues in the CDR3. V shed 4 bases and J shed 1 base, with 11 bases lying between them.

The genes are TRBV14 and TRBJ2-3, with 7 bases fitting TRBD1. CDR3 length: 15 residues. Germline V gene sequence: CDR1 SGHDN, CDR2 FVKESK. Trimming removed 1 base from V and 8 bases from J; junction bases left unmatched: 9. The CDR3: CASSQAGQIRGTQYF. Here the CDR3 DNA reads TGTGCCAGCAGCCAAGCGGGACAGATCCGAGGTACGCAGTATTTT. Filled out from reference TRBV14 and TRBJ2-3, the complete variable domain reads EAGVTQFPSHSVIEKGQTVTLRCDPISGHDNLYWYRRVMGKEIKFLLHFVKESKQDESGMPNNRFLAERTGGTYSTLKVQPAELEDSGVYFCASSQAGQIRGTQYFGPGTRLTVL.